This record concerns one T cell receptor beta chain sequence. Antigen specificity is unknown. This sample is drawn from a study of shared clonotypes between healthy human individuals. Turning to the study itself: Three plates each covered CD4 naive and memory; CD8 naive two, CD8 memory one. Points from the study as a whole: Sorted-subset samples were not fully sequenced, rarefaction indicated.

Into CD45RA+ naive and CD45RA-negative memory subsets, the CD4+ cells were split. Germline V gene lookup returns CDR1 SGHRS and CDR2 YFSETQ. V gave up 0 bases and J gave up 1 base, with 7 bases separating them. The CDR3 totals 15 residues. Original data processing: For the immunoSEQ data, sequences were junction-only without quality scores, so filtering differed. Repertoires were generated with immunoSEQ multiplex PCR, while TCRdb's copy carries only in-frame clones and drops some. V and J calls and clone size are as listed in that table; D and trimming were resolved from the DNA. The sample lists 950,000 to 1,100,000 clones, 75% to 85% occurring once.

Source material: memory CD4+ T cells from PBMCs. The subset is: CD45RA-negative fraction. J is TRBJ2-2 and V is TRBV5-1, with D uncertain. The receptor was isolated from a man aged 18 to 30 in good health. Some clones in this sample may be carry-over from other donors' samples. The CDR3 DNA reads TGCGCCAGCAGCTTGGGGCTGCTGAACACCGGGGAGCTGTTTTTT. This gives the protein CASSLGLLNTGELFF.